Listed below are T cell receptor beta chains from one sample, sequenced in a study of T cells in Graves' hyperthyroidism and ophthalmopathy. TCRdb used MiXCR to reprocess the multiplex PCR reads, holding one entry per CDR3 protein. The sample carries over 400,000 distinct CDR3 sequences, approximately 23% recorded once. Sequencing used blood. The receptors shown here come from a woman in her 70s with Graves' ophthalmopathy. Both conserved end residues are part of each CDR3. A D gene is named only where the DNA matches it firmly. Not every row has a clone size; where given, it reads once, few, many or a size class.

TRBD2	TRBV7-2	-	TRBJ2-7	CASSRGIAGAGGEQYF	TGTGCCAGCAGCCGCGGGATAGCGGGAGCCGGGGGCGAGCAGTACTTC
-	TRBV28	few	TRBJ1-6	CASSQGRGNSPLHF	TGTGCCAGCAGCCAGGGAAGGGGTAATTCACCCCTCCACTTT
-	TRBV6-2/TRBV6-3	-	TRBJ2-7	CASSPYYAGALYEQYF	TGTGCCAGCAGCCCTTATTACGCTGGGGCCCTCTACGAGCAGTACTTC
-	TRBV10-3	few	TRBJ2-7	CATQTDYEQYF	TGTGCCACCCAGACAGACTACGAGCAGTACTTC
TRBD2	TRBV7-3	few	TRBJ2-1	CASSPASGSYNEQFF	TGTGCCAGCAGTCCTGCCAGCGGGAGCTACAATGAGCAGTTCTTC
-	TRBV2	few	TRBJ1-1	CASSDMGEAFF	TGTGCCAGCAGTGATATGGGTGAAGCTTTCTTT
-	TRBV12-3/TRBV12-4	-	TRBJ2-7	CASSLGRLGEQYF	TGTGCCAGCAGTTTAGGCAGGCTGGGTGAGCAGTACTTC
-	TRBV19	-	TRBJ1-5	CATLPQVNMGNQPQHF	TGTGCCACCTTACCACAGGTAAACATGGGCAATCAGCCCCAGCATTTT
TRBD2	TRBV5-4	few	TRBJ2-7	CASSLDSRDYRPYEQYF	TGTGCCAGCAGCTTGGACTCCCGGGACTACCGTCCCTACGAGCAGTACTTC
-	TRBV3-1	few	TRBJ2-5	CASSLHSDKETQYF	TGTGCCAGCAGCCTCCACAGTGACAAAGAGACCCAGTACTTC
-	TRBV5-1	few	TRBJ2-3	CASSLALPQSSTDTQYF	TGCGCCAGCAGCTTGGCGTTACCACAATCTAGCACAGATACGCAGTATTTT
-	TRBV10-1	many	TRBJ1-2	CASSDGTYGYTF	TGCGCCAGCAGTGACGGGACATATGGCTACACCTTC
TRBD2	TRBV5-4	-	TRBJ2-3	CASSFYLGGPGTDTQYF	TGTGCCAGCAGCTTTTATCTGGGAGGGCCGGGGACAGATACGCAGTATTTT
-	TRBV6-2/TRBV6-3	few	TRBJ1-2	CASSFIDYGYTF	TGTGCCAGCAGTTTTATCGACTATGGCTACACCTTC
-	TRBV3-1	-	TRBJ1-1	CASSFLTGNTEAFF	TGTGCCAGCAGCTTCCTAACAGGGAACACTGAAGCTTTCTTT
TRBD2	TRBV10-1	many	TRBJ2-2	CASSGASGNTGELFF	TGCGCCAGCAGTGGGGCTAGCGGGAACACCGGGGAGCTGTTTTTT
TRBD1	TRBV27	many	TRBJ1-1	CASSLTGTGGANTEAFF	TGTGCCAGCAGTTTAACCGGGACAGGGGGCGCGAACACTGAAGCTTTCTTT
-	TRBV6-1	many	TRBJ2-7	CASSALTYEQYF	TGTGCCAGCAGCGCACTTACCTACGAGCAGTACTTC
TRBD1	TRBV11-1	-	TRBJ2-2	CASEKTGGTGELFF	TGTGCCAGCGAAAAGACAGGGGGCACCGGGGAGCTGTTTTTT
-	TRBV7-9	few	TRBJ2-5	CASSPTPKTQYF	TGTGCCAGCAGCCCGACACCGAAGACCCAGTACTTC
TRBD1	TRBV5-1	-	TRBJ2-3	CASSLASGGSDTQYF	TGCGCCAGCAGCTTGGCCTCAGGGGGATCAGATACGCAGTATTTT
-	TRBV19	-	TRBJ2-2	CASKATGNTGELFF	TGTGCCAGTAAGGCGACAGGGAACACCGGGGAGCTGTTTTTT
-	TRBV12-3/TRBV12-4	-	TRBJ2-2	CASSFTVTRVTGELFF	TGTGCCAGCAGTTTCACGGTGACTAGAGTTACCGGGGAGCTGTTTTTT
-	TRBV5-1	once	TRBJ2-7	CASSLERSGSYEQYF	TGCGCCAGCAGCTTGGAGCGGTCCGGCTCCTACGAGCAGTACTTC
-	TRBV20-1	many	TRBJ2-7	CSARERRSPSYEQYF	TGCAGTGCTAGAGAAAGACGTTCTCCCTCCTACGAGCAGTACTTC
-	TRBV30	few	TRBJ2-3	CAWSARTGSTDTQYF	TGTGCCTGGAGTGCCCGGACCGGTAGCACAGATACGCAGTATTTT
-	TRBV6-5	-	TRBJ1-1	CASSYSILMNTEAFF	TGTGCCAGCAGTTACTCGATCCTCATGAACACTGAAGCTTTCTTT
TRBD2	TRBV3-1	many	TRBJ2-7	CASSQAFGREGYEQYF	TGTGCCAGCAGCCAAGCTTTCGGGAGGGAAGGCTACGAGCAGTACTTC